This entry features one T cell receptor (beta chain) sequence. Its antigen is not identified. The CDR3 covers 17 residues. After removal of 0 bases from V and 8 bases from J, the junction contained 9 bases not matched to a gene. Germline CDR1 reads LGHNA; CDR2 reads YSLEER. This sample is part of a study of T cells after yellow fever vaccination. In the study overall: SMART-Seq v4 Ultra Low Input handled preparation of low-cell-number fractions.

Findings and limits, study-wide: Post-booster repertoires again held most primary-vaccination clones (just under 97% CD4, over 80% CD8).

As TCR cDNA was made by 5'RACE template switching, a universal primer site and UMIs were added. TCRdb used MiXCR to reprocess the 5' RACE reads, holding one entry per CDR3 protein. The repertoire holds some 220,000 distinct CDR3 sequences, with more than 3% as singletons. The source material was CD4+ T cells sorted from PBMCs, sampled 10 days after the yellow fever booster vaccination. This chain joins TRBV4-3 and TRBJ1-6, with 8 bases fitting TRBD1. This receptor was obtained from a man between 18 and 29 years old who received the YFV17D yellow fever vaccine. The CDR3 DNA follows: TGCGCCAGCAGCCAAGAGGTCAGGACAGGGCAGTATTCACCCCTCCACTTT. This codes for CASSQEVRTGQYSPLHF.